This T cell receptor beta chain was identified during a study of cytomegalovirus exposure and HLA in healthy donors. This clone was counted many times. No antigen is known for it. V lost 3 bases, J lost 8 bases, and 25 bases lay in between. Germline CDR1 MRHNA, CDR2 SNTAGT. The CDR3 is 18 residues long. Findings of the study overall: Generally TCR sequences proved uncommon, though certain public TCRs appeared in numerous donors. The authors listed 150 to 200 TCR beta chains as cytomegalovirus-associated. As confirmed in vitro, a few CMV-associated chains were specific for CMV antigens.

Libraries were prepared by immunoSEQ multiplex PCR; TCRdb keeps only in-frame clonotypes and omits some of them. The sample holds more than 95,000 clones, 70% to 90% seen once. Separate from the roughly 700-subject first cohort was the roughly 120-subject validation cohort, to which the donors belonged. Sequencing input: PBMCs. V usage is TRBV6-4 and J usage is TRBJ1-4; tentative D call: TRBD1 (5 bases). The origin of this receptor is a woman aged 18-29 years in good health and CMV-seronegative. In nucleotides, the CDR3 is TGTGCCAGCAGTGAGGGGATCAAGTCGGGGGAGGTAGGAGAAAAACTGTTTTTT. Encoded protein: CASSEGIKSGEVGEKLFF.